A selection of T cell receptor beta chains follows, all from one sample in a study of cytomegalovirus exposure and HLA in healthy donors. Profiled with immunoSEQ multiplex PCR; TCRdb holds only in-frame clones, not every one. This repertoire shows about 140,000 clones, 80% found once; its top ten account for 1.2%. The specimen was PBMCs. These receptors originate from a female donor in good health and CMV-seronegative. The conserved cysteine and the conserved F or W are not part of the CDR3 here. The order of the fields is J gene, V gene, CDR3 protein.

>TRBJ2-7|TRBV19
ASSIAGYRGTYEQY
>TRBJ1-4|TRBV6-5
ASKGLGTHNEKLF
>TRBJ1-2|TRBV25-1
ASSEATGYGYT
>TRBJ1-1|TRBV7-9
ASSSRGEPSLNTEAF
>TRBJ2-2|TRBV2
ASSALAGDTGELF
>TRBJ2-1|TRBV19
ASSIQGVGEQF
>TRBJ1-2|TRBV5-1
ASSLDGAQGYT
>TRBJ2-7|TRBV30
AWSLGSHEQY
>TRBJ1-1|TRBV18
ASSPGQQNTEAF
>TRBJ1-1|TRBV6-5
ASRSFSNTEAF
>TRBJ1-5|TRBV6-1
ASSEGHQPQH
>TRBJ2-3|TRBV7-2
ASSSSDSYTDTQY
>TRBJ1-2|TRBV6-1
ASSVRDGSNYGYT
>TRBJ1-2|TRBV27
ASGPDRGPGYT
>TRBJ1-5|TRBV28
ASIPSDRRYSNQPQH
>TRBJ2-5|TRBV4-2
ASSLEGLAGPETQY